These 2 T cell receptor beta chains came from one sample sequenced in a study of Ad26.COV2.S vaccination and SARS-CoV-2 variants. The treatment here: some 19 received Ad26.COV2.S at low or high dose, single or two shots; roughly five received placebo; per-sample allocation not given. Sampling took place 63 days after the first vaccine or placebo injection. Here immunoSEQ multiplex PCR was the method, and the copy in TCRdb shows in-frame clones only, minus some. The sample holds fewer than 500,000 clones, roughly 87% seen once. The specimen comprised peripheral blood, sampled in a trial of Ad26.COV2.S vaccine versus placebo. The receptor source for this set is a person aged 18-60 years who received the Ad26.COV2.S COVID-19 vaccine or a placebo.

Notes on this clone: Additional DNA sequences in this sample encode the identical CDR3. J is TRBJ2-2 and V is TRBV11-2, with TRBD1 matching over 8 bases. This CDR3 is built from 13 residues. The V gene end was trimmed by 6 bases and the J gene end by 6 bases; junction bases not matched to a gene: 3. Per germline, CDR1 SGHAT and CDR2 FQNNGV. The CDR3 nucleotides are TGTGCCAGCAGTTTCAGGGGGCCCGGGGAGCTGTTTTTT. Translated: CASSFRGPGELFF.

This clone was observed a single time. Germline and junction disagree at one end, which may indicate a read error. This rearrangement joins TRBV7-9 to TRBJ2-7, with 9 bases fitting TRBD2. The germline gives CDR1 SEHNR, CDR2 FQNEAQ (reference sequence). The CDR3 contains 14 residues. The CDR3 bases are TGTGCCAGCACCTTAGCGGGAGCCAGTTACGAGCAGTACTTC. Translating it yields CASTLAGASYEQYF.